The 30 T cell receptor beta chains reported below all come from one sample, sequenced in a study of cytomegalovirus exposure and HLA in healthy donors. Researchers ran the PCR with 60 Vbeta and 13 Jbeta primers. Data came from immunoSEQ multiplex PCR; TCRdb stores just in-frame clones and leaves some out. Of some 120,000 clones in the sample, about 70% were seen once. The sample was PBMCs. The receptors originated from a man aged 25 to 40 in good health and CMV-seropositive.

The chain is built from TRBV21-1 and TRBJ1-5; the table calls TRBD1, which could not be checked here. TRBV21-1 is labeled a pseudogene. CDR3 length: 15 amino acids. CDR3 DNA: TGTGCCAGCACGCAACTGTCAGGGGACAGGGAGCCCCAGCATTTT. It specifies CASTQLSGDREPQHF.

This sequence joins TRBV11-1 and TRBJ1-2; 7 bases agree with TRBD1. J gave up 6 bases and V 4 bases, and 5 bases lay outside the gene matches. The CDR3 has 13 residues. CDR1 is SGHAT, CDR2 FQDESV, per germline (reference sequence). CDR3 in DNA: TGTGCCAGCAGCTGGGGACAGTCGAATGGCTACACCTTC. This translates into CASSWGQSNGYTF. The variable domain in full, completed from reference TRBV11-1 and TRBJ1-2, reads EAEVAQSPRYKITEKSQAVAFWCDPISGHATLYWYRQILGQGPELLVQFQDESVVDDSQLPKDRFSAERLKGVDSTLKIQPAELGDSAMYLCASSWGQSNGYTFGSGTRLTVV.

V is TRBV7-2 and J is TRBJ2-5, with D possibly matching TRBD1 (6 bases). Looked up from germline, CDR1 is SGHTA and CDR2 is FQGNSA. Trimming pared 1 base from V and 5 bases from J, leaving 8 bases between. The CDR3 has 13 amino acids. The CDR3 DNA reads TGTGCCAGCAGCTTAGATAGGGGGGAGACCCAGTACTTC. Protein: CASSLDRGETQYF.

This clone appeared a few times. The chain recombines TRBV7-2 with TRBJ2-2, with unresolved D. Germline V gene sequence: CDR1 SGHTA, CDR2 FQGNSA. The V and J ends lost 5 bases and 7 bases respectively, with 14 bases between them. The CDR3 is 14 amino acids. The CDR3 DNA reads TGTGCCAGCAGCCACAACGCAGTAAACGGGGAGCTGTTTTTT. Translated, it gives CASSHNAVNGELFF.

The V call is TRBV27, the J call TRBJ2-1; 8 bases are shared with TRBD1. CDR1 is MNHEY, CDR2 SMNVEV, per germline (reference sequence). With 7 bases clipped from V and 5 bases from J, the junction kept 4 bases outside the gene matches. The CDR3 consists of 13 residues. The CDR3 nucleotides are TGTGCCAGCACAACAGGGGGTAACAATGAGCAGTTCTTC. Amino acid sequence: CASTTGGNNEQFF.

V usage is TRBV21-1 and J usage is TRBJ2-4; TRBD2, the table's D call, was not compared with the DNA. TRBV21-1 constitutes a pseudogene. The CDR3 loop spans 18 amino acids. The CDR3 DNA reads TGTGCCAGCAGCTCCGGGACTAGCGGGACAGGTCCCAAAAACATTCAGTACTTC. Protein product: CASSSGTSGTGPKNIQYF.

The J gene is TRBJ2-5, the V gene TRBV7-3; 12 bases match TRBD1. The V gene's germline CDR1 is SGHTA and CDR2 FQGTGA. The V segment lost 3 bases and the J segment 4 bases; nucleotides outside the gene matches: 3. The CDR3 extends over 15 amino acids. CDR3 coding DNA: TGTGCCAGCAGCTTGGGACAGGGGGCTTTAGAGACCCAGTACTTC. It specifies CASSLGQGALETQYF.

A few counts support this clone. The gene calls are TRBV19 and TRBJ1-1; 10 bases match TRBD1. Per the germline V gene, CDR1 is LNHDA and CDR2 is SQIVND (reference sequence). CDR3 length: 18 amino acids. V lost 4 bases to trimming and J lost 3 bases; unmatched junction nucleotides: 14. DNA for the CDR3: TGTGCCAGTAGTAGCCGATCCGGGGACAGGGGATTGGACACTGAAGCTTTCTTT. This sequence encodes CASSSRSGDRGLDTEAFF.

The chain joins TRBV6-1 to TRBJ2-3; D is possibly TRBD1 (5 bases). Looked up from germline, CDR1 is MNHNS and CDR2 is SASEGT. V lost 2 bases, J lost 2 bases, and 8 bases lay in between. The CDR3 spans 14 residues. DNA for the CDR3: TGTGCCAGCAGTGAACAGGGATACACAGATACGCAGTATTTT. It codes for CASSEQGYTDTQYF.

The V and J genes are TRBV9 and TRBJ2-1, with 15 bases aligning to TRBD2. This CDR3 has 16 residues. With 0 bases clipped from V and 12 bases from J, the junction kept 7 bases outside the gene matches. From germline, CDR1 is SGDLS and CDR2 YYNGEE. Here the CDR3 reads CASSVARTSGRARQFF. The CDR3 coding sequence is TGTGCCAGCAGCGTAGCTCGGACTAGCGGGAGGGCCAGGCAGTTCTTC.

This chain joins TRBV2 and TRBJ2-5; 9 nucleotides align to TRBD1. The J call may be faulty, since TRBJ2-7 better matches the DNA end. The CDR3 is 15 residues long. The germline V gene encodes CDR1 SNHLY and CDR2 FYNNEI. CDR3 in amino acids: CASSEWDRVSYEQYF. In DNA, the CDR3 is TGTGCCAGCAGTGAATGGGACAGGGTCTCCTACGAGCAGTACTTC.

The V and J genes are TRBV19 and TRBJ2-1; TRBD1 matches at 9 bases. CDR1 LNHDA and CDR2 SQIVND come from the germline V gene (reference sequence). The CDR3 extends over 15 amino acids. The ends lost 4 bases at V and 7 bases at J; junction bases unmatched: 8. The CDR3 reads CASSTGQGRVNEQFF. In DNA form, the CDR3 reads TGTGCCAGTAGTACGGGACAGGGAAGAGTAAATGAGCAGTTCTTC.

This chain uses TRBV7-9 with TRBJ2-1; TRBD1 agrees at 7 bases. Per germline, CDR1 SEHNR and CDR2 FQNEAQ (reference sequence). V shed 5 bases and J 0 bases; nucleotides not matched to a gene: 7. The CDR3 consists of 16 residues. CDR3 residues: CASSPPTGSSYNEQFF. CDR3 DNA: TGTGCCAGCAGCCCTCCGACAGGGAGCTCCTACAATGAGCAGTTCTTC.

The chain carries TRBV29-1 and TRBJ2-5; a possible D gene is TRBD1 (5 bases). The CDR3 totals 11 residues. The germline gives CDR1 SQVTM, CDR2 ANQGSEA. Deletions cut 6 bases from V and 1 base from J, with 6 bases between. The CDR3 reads CSVTVQETQYF. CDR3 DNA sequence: TGCAGCGTGACAGTCCAAGAGACCCAGTACTTC. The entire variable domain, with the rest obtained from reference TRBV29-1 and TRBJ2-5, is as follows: SAVISQKPSRDICQRGTSLTIQCQVDSQVTMMFWYRQQPGQSLTLIATANQGSEATYESGFVIDKFPISRPNLTFSTLTVSNMSPEDSSIYLCSVTVQETQYFGPGTRLLVL.

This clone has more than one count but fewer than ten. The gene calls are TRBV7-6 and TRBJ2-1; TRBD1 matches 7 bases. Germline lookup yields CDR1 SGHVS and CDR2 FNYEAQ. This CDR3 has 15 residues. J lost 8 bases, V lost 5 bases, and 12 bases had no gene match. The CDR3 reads CASSLPRTGGDEQFF. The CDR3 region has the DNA TGTGCCAGCAGCCTCCCGAGGACAGGTGGGGATGAGCAGTTCTTC.

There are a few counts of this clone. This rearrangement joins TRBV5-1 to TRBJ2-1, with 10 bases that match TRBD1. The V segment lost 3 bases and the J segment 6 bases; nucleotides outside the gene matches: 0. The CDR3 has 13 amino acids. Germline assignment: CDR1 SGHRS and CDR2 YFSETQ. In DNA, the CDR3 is TGCGCCAGCAGCTGGACAGGGGGCAATGAGCAGTTCTTC. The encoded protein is CASSWTGGNEQFF.

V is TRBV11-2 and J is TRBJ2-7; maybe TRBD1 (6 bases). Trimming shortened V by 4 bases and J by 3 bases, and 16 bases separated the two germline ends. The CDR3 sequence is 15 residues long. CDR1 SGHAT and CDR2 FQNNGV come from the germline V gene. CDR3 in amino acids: CASSSFRQTGYEQYV. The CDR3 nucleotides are TGTGCCAGCAGCTCCTTTAGGCAGACAGGCTACGAGCAGTACGTC.

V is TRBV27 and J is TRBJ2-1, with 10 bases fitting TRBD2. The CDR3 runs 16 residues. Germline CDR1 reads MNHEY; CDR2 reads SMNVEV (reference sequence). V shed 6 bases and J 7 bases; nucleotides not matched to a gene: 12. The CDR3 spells CASRGAPSGRDNEQFF. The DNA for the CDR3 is TGTGCCAGCAGAGGGGCGCCCAGCGGGAGGGATAATGAGCAGTTCTTC.

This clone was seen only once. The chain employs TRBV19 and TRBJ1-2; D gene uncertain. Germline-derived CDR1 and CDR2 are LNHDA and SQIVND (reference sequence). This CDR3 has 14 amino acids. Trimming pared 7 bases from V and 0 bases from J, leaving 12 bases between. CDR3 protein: CASTTSGANYGYTF. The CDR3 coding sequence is TGTGCCAGTACCACCTCCGGGGCTAACTATGGCTACACCTTC.

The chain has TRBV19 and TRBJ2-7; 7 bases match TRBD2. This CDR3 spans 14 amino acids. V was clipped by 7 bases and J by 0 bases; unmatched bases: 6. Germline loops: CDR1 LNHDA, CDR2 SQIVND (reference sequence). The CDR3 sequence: CASKRPSGSYEQYV. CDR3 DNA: TGTGCCAGTAAGAGGCCTAGCGGCTCCTACGAGCAGTACGTC.

CDR3 sequence (DNA): TGTGCCAGCAGCTTAGAACTAGCGGGGGCCGGGGAGCTGTTTTTT. Residues: CASSLELAGAGELFF. The chain joins TRBV7-6 to TRBJ2-2, with 11 bases identical to TRBD2. V lost 1 base, J lost 6 bases, and 1 base stayed unmatched. The CDR3 length is 15 residues. Germline CDR1 SGHVS, CDR2 FNYEAQ.

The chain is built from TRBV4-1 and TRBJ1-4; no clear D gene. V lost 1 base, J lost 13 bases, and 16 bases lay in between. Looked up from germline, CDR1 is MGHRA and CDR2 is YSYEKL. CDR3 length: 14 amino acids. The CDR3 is CASSQAQFNIGLFF. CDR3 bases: TGCGCCAGCAGCCAAGCCCAGTTTAACATTGGACTGTTTTTT.

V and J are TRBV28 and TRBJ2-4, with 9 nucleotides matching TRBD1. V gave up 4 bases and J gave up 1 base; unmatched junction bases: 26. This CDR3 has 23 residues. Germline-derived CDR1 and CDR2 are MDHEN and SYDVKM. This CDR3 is CASSSRRSYPGQGPKGAKNIQYF. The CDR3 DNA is TGTGCCAGCAGTTCCCGGAGATCTTATCCGGGACAGGGACCTAAAGGGGCCAAAAACATTCAGTACTTC.

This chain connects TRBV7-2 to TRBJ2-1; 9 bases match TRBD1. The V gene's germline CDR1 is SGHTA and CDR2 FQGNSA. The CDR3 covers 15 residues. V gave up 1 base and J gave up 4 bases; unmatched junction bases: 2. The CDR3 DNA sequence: TGTGCCAGCAGCTTAGACAGGGGGCTATACAATGAGCAGTTCTTC. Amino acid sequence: CASSLDRGLYNEQFF.

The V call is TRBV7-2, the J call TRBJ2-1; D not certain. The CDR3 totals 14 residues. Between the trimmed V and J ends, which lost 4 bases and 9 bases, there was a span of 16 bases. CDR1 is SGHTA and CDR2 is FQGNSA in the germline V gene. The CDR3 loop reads CASSYTRNGGEQFF. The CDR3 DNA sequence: TGTGCCAGCAGCTACACTCGTAATGGCGGTGAGCAGTTCTTC. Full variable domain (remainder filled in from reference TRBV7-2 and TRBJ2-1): GAGVSQSPSNKVTEKGKDVELRCDPISGHTALYWYRQSLGQGLEFLIYFQGNSAPDKSGLPSDRFSAERTGGSVSTLTIQRTQQEDSAVYLCASSYTRNGGEQFFGPGTRLTVL.

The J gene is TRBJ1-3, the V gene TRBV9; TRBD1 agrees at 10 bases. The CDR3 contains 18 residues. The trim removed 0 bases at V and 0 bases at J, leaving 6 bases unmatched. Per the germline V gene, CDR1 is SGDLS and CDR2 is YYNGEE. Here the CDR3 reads CASSVGRDRGPSGNTIYF. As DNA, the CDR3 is TGTGCCAGCAGCGTAGGTAGGGACAGGGGACCCTCTGGAAACACCATATATTTT.

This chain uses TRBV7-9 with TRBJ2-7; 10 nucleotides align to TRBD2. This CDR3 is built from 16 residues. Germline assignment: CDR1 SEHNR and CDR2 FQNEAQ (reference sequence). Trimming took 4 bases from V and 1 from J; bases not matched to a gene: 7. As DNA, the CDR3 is TGTGCCAGCAGCTCAAAACTAGCGGGGCTTTCCTACGAGCAGTACTTC. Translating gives CASSSKLAGLSYEQYF.

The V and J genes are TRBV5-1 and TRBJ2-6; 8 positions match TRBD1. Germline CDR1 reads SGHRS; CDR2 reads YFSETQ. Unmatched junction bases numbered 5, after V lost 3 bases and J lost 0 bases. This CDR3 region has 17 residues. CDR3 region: CASSSGTGSSGANVLTF. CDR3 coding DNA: TGCGCCAGCAGCTCCGGGACAGGTAGCTCTGGGGCCAACGTCCTGACTTTC.

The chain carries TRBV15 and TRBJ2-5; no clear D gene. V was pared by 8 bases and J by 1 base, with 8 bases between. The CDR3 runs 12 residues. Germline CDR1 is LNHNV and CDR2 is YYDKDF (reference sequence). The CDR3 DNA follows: TGTGCCACCTCCTTGTCCCAAGAGACCCAGTACTTC. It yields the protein CATSLSQETQYF.

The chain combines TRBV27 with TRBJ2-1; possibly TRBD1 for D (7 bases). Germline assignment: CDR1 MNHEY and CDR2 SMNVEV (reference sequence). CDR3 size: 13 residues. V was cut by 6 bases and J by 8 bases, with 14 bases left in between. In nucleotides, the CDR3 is TGTGCCAGCAGGAGACTAGGGGGCCATGAGCAGTTCTTC. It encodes CASRRLGGHEQFF.